One T cell receptor (beta chain) is described in this entry. This sample is drawn from a study of T cells after yellow fever vaccination. Study information: Fractions low in cell number were prepared with SMART-Seq v4 Ultra Low Input.

Each CDR3 protein gets one entry after TCRdb re-called the 5' RACE reads with MiXCR. The profile shows around 320,000 distinct CDR3 sequences, roughly 10% of them singletons. The CDR3 spans 12 residues. Germline V lookup: CDR1 WSHSY, CDR2 SAAADI. The V gene lost 7 bases and the J gene lost 8 bases, with 9 bases spanning the gap. This sequence originates from a man aged 18 to 30 who received the YFV17D yellow fever vaccine. The rearrangement uses TRBV10-2 and TRBJ1-6, with a possible D match to TRBD1 (5 bases). Specimen: CD4+ T cells sorted from PBMCs, collected 45 days after the yellow fever booster vaccination. CDR3 sequence (DNA): TGCGCCAGCACCTCCAGGGATTCACCCCTCCACTTT. It is translated as CASTSRDSPLHF.